Following are 19 T cell receptor beta chains from one sample sequenced in a study of control samples from healthy donors and cancer patients. Profiling relied on immunoSEQ multiplex PCR, and the TCRdb table lists in-frame clones only, not all of them. The data hold hundreds of thousands of clones, with 90% observed a single time. Material for sequencing was PBMCs. All receptors come from a middle-aged man with head and neck cancer.

V usage is TRBV11-2 and J usage is TRBJ1-1; D not resolved. The V gene's germline CDR1 is SGHAT and CDR2 FQNNGV. This CDR3 is 11 amino acids long. V lost 4 bases and J 7 bases, leaving 7 bases between the germline ends. Here the CDR3 DNA reads TGTGCCAGCAGCTCCAGAGATGAAGCTTTCTTT. This sequence encodes CASSSRDEAFF.

The genes are TRBV11-2 and TRBJ1-5; D is uncertain. The CDR3 runs 15 residues. Germline V gene lookup returns CDR1 SGHAT and CDR2 FQNNGV. V lost 1 base and J lost 1, with 8 bases in between. The CDR3 nucleotides are TGTGCCAGCAGCTTAGGGGGTCTCAGCAATCAGCCCCAGCATTTT. This translates into CASSLGGLSNQPQHF.

The gene calls are TRBV19 and TRBJ2-5; TRBD1 aligns across 10 bases. J lost 5 bases, V lost 5 bases, and 11 bases had no gene match. The CDR3 has 16 amino acids. CDR1 is LNHDA and CDR2 is SQIVND in the germline V gene (reference sequence). CDR3 nucleotides: TGTGCCAGTAGTTCCCGATCGGGACAGGGGTTGGAGACCCAGTACTTC. Translating gives CASSSRSGQGLETQYF.

The chain links TRBV30 to TRBJ2-7, with TRBD1 as a possible D gene (6 bases). Trimming removed 1 base at V and 4 bases at J, with 8 bases between. This CDR3 contains 12 residues. Germline CDR1 GTSNPN, CDR2 SVGIG (reference sequence). CDR3 amino acids: CAWSAGVYEQYF. CDR3 coding DNA: TGTGCCTGGAGTGCAGGGGTATACGAGCAGTACTTC.

This chain joins TRBV10-2 and TRBJ2-3; the match to TRBD1 covers 9 bases. From germline, CDR1 is WSHSY and CDR2 SAAADI. The ends lost 8 bases at V and 4 bases at J; junction bases unmatched: 7. CDR3 length: 14 residues. The CDR3, as DNA: TGCGCCAGCTTGCCGGGACAGGGTCCAGATACGCAGTATTTT. Translated: CASLPGQGPDTQYF.

This chain joins TRBV25-1 and TRBJ2-3; D could derive from TRBD1 or TRBD2 (6 bases each). Germline V lookup: CDR1 MGHDK, CDR2 SYGVNS. Trimming pared 3 bases from V and 1 base from J, leaving 11 bases between. There are 15 residues in the CDR3. This CDR3 is CASSESRGRTDTQYF. CDR3 sequence (DNA): TGTGCCAGCAGTGAGTCACGGGGGCGCACAGATACGCAGTATTTT.

The chain has TRBV12-3 or TRBV12-4 and TRBJ2-7, with D unresolved. Trimming shortened V by 3 bases and J by 6 bases, and 9 bases separated the two germline ends. The CDR3 spans 12 residues. The CDR3 nucleotides are TGTGCCAGCAGTTTGGCCCTAATCGAGCAGTACTTC. Its translation: CASSLALIEQYF.

V gene TRBV10-1 combines with J gene TRBJ2-3; TRBD1 is a possible D gene (6 bases). Trimming took off 0 bases at V and 5 bases at J, with 12 bases between the two ends. CDR1 and CDR2 (germline): WNHNN, SYGVQD (reference sequence). This CDR3 has 15 amino acids. Here the CDR3 DNA reads TGCGCCAGCAGTGAGTCGGGGGCCGCGTTAGATACGCAGTATTTT. Protein sequence: CASSESGAALDTQYF.

V gene TRBV5-1 combines with J gene TRBJ2-7; D not certain. The CDR3 spans 14 residues. Per germline, CDR1 SGHRS and CDR2 YFSETQ. V lost 0 bases to trimming and J lost 5 bases, with 12 bases between them. CDR3 nucleotide sequence: TGCGCCAGCAGCTTGGCGGCGGAGCCCAACGAGCAGTACTTC. Translation: CASSLAAEPNEQYF. Supplemented by reference TRBV5-1 and TRBJ2-7, the full variable domain reads KAGVTQTPRYLIKTRGQQVTLSCSPISGHRSVSWYQQTPGQGLQFLFEYFSETQRNKGNFPGRFSGRQFSNSRSEMNVSTLELGDSALYLCASSLAAEPNEQYFGPGTRLTVT.

This clone was seen just once. The chain combines TRBV19 with TRBJ2-1, with a weak D call TRBD2 (5 bases). The CDR3 length is 15 residues. CDR1 LNHDA and CDR2 SQIVND come from the germline V gene (reference sequence). The germline V and J ends were trimmed by 3 bases and 8 bases, with 17 bases remaining between them. CDR3 region: CASSIVDQTGYEQFF. The DNA for the CDR3 is TGTGCCAGTAGTATTGTAGACCAGACGGGGTATGAGCAGTTCTTC.

The J gene is TRBJ2-1, the V gene TRBV11-2, with TRBD2 matching over 14 bases. Germline CDR1 and CDR2: SGHAT and FQNNGV. The CDR3 consists of 16 residues. J lost 8 bases, V lost 6 bases, and 9 bases had no gene match. As DNA, the CDR3 is TGTGCCAGCAGAAAGGGACTAGCGGGAGATAACTATGAGCAGTTCTTC. Protein: CASRKGLAGDNYEQFF.

The rearrangement uses TRBV23-1 and TRBJ1-2; 9 nucleotides line up with TRBD1. Being an ORF, TRBV23-1 has a function that is uncertain. The CDR3 runs 15 residues. J was trimmed by 4 bases and V by 6 bases; bases with no gene match: 9. CDR3 DNA: TGCGCCAGCAGGATATCCGGGACAGGGCTCTATGGCTACACCTTC. As protein: CASRISGTGLYGYTF.

V is TRBV7-9 and J is TRBJ2-7; 7 bases map to TRBD1. V trimming: 2 bases; J trimming: 0 bases; junction bases outside the gene matches: 4. The CDR3 sequence is 15 residues long. The germline gives CDR1 SEHNR, CDR2 FQNEAQ (reference sequence). The CDR3 spells CASSLPGDSSYEQYF. The CDR3 DNA reads as TGTGCCAGCAGCTTACCTGGGGACAGCTCCTACGAGCAGTACTTC.

The chain couples TRBV7-8 to TRBJ1-4; TRBD1 aligns across 7 bases. CDR1 and CDR2 (germline): SGHVS, FQNEAQ. This CDR3 is 15 amino acids long. J gave up 6 bases and V 5 bases, and 9 bases lay outside the gene matches. CDR3 sequence (DNA): TGTGCCAGCAGCACAGAGGGGGCGCGAGATGAAAAACTGTTTTTT. Protein: CASSTEGARDEKLFF.

This chain uses TRBV4-3 with TRBJ1-1; no definite D call. CDR3 length: 14 residues. V shed 1 base and J shed 4 bases, with 10 bases lying between them. Per germline, CDR1 LGHNA and CDR2 YSLEER. The CDR3 spells CASSQGPRSTEAFF. The CDR3 region has the DNA TGCGCCAGCAGCCAAGGCCCAAGGAGCACTGAAGCTTTCTTT.

Notes on this clone: Other DNA sequences in the sample encode the same CDR3. The chain joins TRBV27 to TRBJ1-2, with no clear D. The germline V gene encodes CDR1 MNHEY and CDR2 SMNVEV (reference sequence). This CDR3 comprises 13 residues. Trimming removed 0 bases from V and 2 bases from J, with 4 bases in between. CDR3 bases: TGTGCCAGCAGTTTATCAACCAACTATGGCTACACCTTC. It yields the protein CASSLSTNYGYTF.

For the CDR3, the DNA is TGTGCCAGCAGCCAAGATGCCGGGGGAAGCTCCTACGAGCAGTACTTC. It codes for CASSQDAGGSSYEQYF. V is TRBV3-1 (or the pseudogene TRBV3-2) and J is TRBJ2-7, with D perhaps TRBD2 (6 bases). The CDR3 is 16 residues long. Germline-derived CDR1 and CDR2 are LGHDT and YNNKEL (reference sequence). V was shortened by 0 bases and J by 0 bases, with 12 bases between the two germline ends.

Here the CDR3 DNA reads TGTGCCAGCAGTGACACCGGGGAGACTGAAGCTTTCTTT. Its translation: CASSDTGETEAFF. This chain connects TRBV6-4 to TRBJ1-1; D remains unclear. V was cut by 2 bases and J by 5 bases, with 9 bases left in between. Germline CDR1 reads MRHNA; CDR2 reads SNTAGT. The CDR3 length is 13 residues.

This clone was detected only a few times. The chain combines TRBV10-1 with TRBJ2-2; no clear D. The CDR3 is 14 amino acids. CDR1 and CDR2 from the germline V gene are WNHNN and SYGVQD (reference sequence). V was trimmed by 5 bases and J by 4 bases, leaving 11 bases between them. The CDR3 region is CASSFGLGTGELFF. The DNA for the CDR3 is TGCGCCAGCAGTTTTGGTCTGGGCACCGGGGAGCTGTTTTTT.